This T cell receptor (beta chain) derives from a study of beta chain bispecific antibodies for T cell cancers. Overall study: Healthy donor T cells cocultured with leukemia lines and bispecific antibodies.

This clonotype appeared many times. The antigen is not known. Blood mononuclear cells were expanded for two to three days using either OKT3 anti-CD3 antibody or CD3/CD28 beads. Clonotypes were quantified using unique molecular identifier barcodes. TCRdb ran MiXCR on the 5' RACE reads and lists one entry per CDR3 protein. The profile shows tens of thousands of distinct CDR3 sequences, around 2.4% of them singletons. The study's findings and limits: The leukemia cells, rather than normal T cells, gave most of the targeted TRBV signal.

This TCR was sampled from a human donor in good health. Some clones in this sample may be carry-over from other donors' samples. The sample comprised healthy donor T cells cultured with leukemia cells.

The CDR3 nucleotides are TGTGCCAGCAGACCCGGGACTAGCGGGGGGGGTAACTACAATGAGCAGTTCTTC. Translated, it gives CASRPGTSGGGNYNEQFF. The chain has TRBV12-3 or TRBV12-4 and TRBJ2-1; 16 bases agree with TRBD2. The CDR3 covers 18 residues. V lost 6 bases, J lost 3 bases, and 8 bases stayed unmatched.